What follows are 31 T cell receptor beta chains derived from one specimen sequenced in a study of OX40 agonist ivuxolimab in advanced cancers. The library was prepared using the immunoSEQ multiplex PCR assay. TCRdb obtained this table from immuneACCESS and retained in-frame rearrangements with V and J assigned. These tables miss some clones; where compared with another copy, unresolved V genes account for less than half of the shortfall, and the remainder is unexplained. For this sample the table gives 50,000 to 75,000 clones, of which 70% to 90% were detected only once. Of the sample, around 0.61% is held by the ten largest clones. The sequences come from CD4+ or CD8+ T cells sorted from blood, collected in a trial of the OX40 agonist ivuxolimab. Receptors originate from an adult with an advanced solid tumor such as melanoma, head and neck, liver or kidney cancer.

Note on this clone: One end of the junction varies from germline; a read error may be responsible. The chain is built from TRBV2 and TRBJ2-3; TRBD2 agrees at 12 bases. Germline CDR1 and CDR2: SNHLY and FYNNEI. This CDR3 comprises 14 residues. The CDR3 nucleotides read TGCGTCTCGACTAGCGGGAGTTCTGCAGATACGCAGTATTTT. This gives the protein CVSTSGSSADTQYF.

Remarks on this clone: Other DNA sequences in this sample translate to the same CDR3. The chain couples TRBV9 to TRBJ2-3; 9 bases are shared with TRBD1. Looked up from germline, CDR1 is SGDLS and CDR2 is YYNGEE. The CDR3 loop spans 15 amino acids. J gave up 1 base and V 3 bases, and 3 bases lay outside the gene matches. The CDR3 DNA reads TGTGCCAGCAGCGCCCGACAGGGGGGCACAGATACGCAGTATTTT. It specifies CASSARQGGTDTQYF.

Regarding this clone: An end of the junction differs from the germline gene, which may be a read error. The chain is built from TRBV7-7 and TRBJ2-3; no firm D call. The CDR3 runs 14 residues. Germline CDR1 reads SSHAT; CDR2 reads FNYEAQ (reference sequence). The CDR3 region is CASSPTDGTDTQYF. The CDR3 nucleotides read TGTGCTAGCAGCCCTACCGACGGCACAGATACGCAGTATTTT.

The CDR3 nucleotides are TGTGCCAGCAGCCCCCGCCCCCGCTCTGGGGCCAACGTCCTGACTTTC. It encodes CASSPRPRSGANVLTF. The rearrangement links TRBV11-3 to TRBJ2-6; D not certain. Trimming removed 5 bases at V and 0 bases at J, with 11 bases between. Per the germline V gene, CDR1 is SGHNT and CDR2 is YENEEA. The length of the CDR3 is 16 residues.

The chain couples TRBV9 to TRBJ2-2; D gene unclear. V shed 3 bases and J shed 1 base, with 13 bases lying between them. This CDR3 spans 16 amino acids. CDR1 SGDLS and CDR2 YYNGEE come from the germline V gene. CDR3 region: CASSARGNMNTGELFF. CDR3 bases: TGTGCCAGCAGCGCCCGCGGAAACATGAACACCGGGGAGCTGTTTTTT.

This clone was detected a few times. This chain uses TRBV15 with TRBJ2-3; 7 nucleotides line up with TRBD2. Unmatched junction bases numbered 15, after V lost 2 bases and J lost 4 bases. Germline-derived CDR1 and CDR2 are LNHNV and YYDKDF (reference sequence). The CDR3 spans 18 residues. CDR3 protein: CATSRSLVLGGGPDTQYF. The CDR3 DNA follows: TGTGCCACCAGCAGATCCCTTGTGTTGGGGGGAGGGCCAGATACGCAGTATTTT.

Here the CDR3 reads CASSSPTGGNTGELFF. CDR3 nucleotide sequence: TGTGCCAGCAGCTCCCCTACCGGGGGCAACACCGGGGAGCTGTTTTTT. The chain uses TRBV11-3 and TRBJ2-2; the D gene could be TRBD1 or TRBD2 (6 bases each). Trimming took 4 bases from V and 2 from J, leaving 14 bases between them. CDR1 and CDR2 (germline): SGHNT, YENEEA. The CDR3 is 16 residues long.

The J gene is TRBJ1-4, the V gene TRBV4-1, with TRBD1 identical over 10 bases. Germline V gives CDR1 MGHRA, CDR2 YSYEKL. CDR3 size: 15 residues. V shed 3 bases and J 5 bases; nucleotides not matched to a gene: 3. CDR3 loop: CASSHPGQGNEKLFF. The CDR3 DNA follows: TGCGCCAGCAGCCACCCGGGACAGGGGAATGAAAAACTGTTTTTT.

The chain combines TRBV11-1 with TRBJ2-1; TRBD2 might be the D (5 bases). Trimming removed 3 bases at V and 0 bases at J, with 9 bases between. Germline lookup yields CDR1 SGHAT and CDR2 FQDESV (reference sequence). This CDR3 is 15 amino acids long. CDR3 loop: CASSFLRGSYNEQFF. The CDR3 DNA reads TGTGCCAGCAGCTTCCTTCGGGGCTCCTACAATGAGCAGTTCTTC.

The V gene is TRBV29-1, the J gene TRBJ2-7; 9 nucleotides line up with TRBD1. Germline V gene data show CDR1 as SQVTM and CDR2 as ANQGSEA. This CDR3 spans 16 amino acids. Germline trimming cut 7 bases from V and 3 bases from J; bases unmatched to any gene: 16. In nucleotides, the CDR3 is TGCAGCGCACACGCGGTCGGAGAGGACAGGGGCTACGAGCAGTACTTC. Translating it yields CSAHAVGEDRGYEQYF.

J is TRBJ2-5 and V is TRBV11-2; 10 positions agree with TRBD1. CDR3 size: 16 residues. V lost 5 bases to trimming and J lost 4 bases; unmatched junction nucleotides: 10. CDR1 SGHAT and CDR2 FQNNGV come from the germline V gene. The CDR3 nucleotides are TGTGCCAGCAGCACCCAGACAGGGGGCAGGATAGAGACCCAGTACTTC. Residues: CASSTQTGGRIETQYF.

V usage is TRBV19 and J usage is TRBJ2-4, with a possible D match to TRBD1 (6 bases). Trimming shortened V by 4 bases and J by 5 bases, and 15 bases separated the two germline ends. The V gene's germline CDR1 is LNHDA and CDR2 SQIVND (reference sequence). This CDR3 contains 15 residues. The CDR3 spells CASSTPGKGENIQYF. The CDR3, as DNA: TGTGCCAGTAGTACCCCGGGGAAGGGGGAAAACATTCAGTACTTC.

The genes are TRBV6-1 and TRBJ1-5, with 8 bases lining up with TRBD1. CDR1 is MNHNS, CDR2 SASEGT, per germline. There are 17 residues in the CDR3. The V gene end was trimmed by 2 bases and the J gene end by 4 bases; junction bases not matched to a gene: 10. The CDR3 bases are TGTGCCAGCAGTGAAAGGGGATGGGGACAGGAAAATCAGCCCCAGCATTTT. Its translation is CASSERGWGQENQPQHF.

This chain uses TRBV5-1 with TRBJ1-1, with a tentative D call TRBD1 (5 bases). Germline values: CDR1 SGHRS, CDR2 YFSETQ. The CDR3 has 15 amino acids. Trimming took 0 bases from V and 6 from J, leaving 15 bases between them. The CDR3 DNA follows: TGCGCCAGCAGCTTGGAAATGCAGGGTTTGTCTGAAGCTTTCTTT. Its translation: CASSLEMQGLSEAFF.

Here the CDR3 DNA reads TGTGCCAGCACAATCGCCGGGCGCGGGCAGTACTTC. Translating it yields CASTIAGRGQYF. The rearrangement links TRBV6-1 to TRBJ2-7; the D is unclear. V shed 7 bases and J shed 9 bases, with 16 bases lying between them. From germline, CDR1 is MNHNS and CDR2 SASEGT. The CDR3 consists of 12 residues.

The V call is TRBV6-1, the J call TRBJ2-7; D is unclear. The CDR3 is 12 amino acids. The V and J ends lost 8 bases and 4 bases respectively, with 12 bases between them. CDR1 MNHNS and CDR2 SASEGT come from the germline V gene. The CDR3 protein is CASELVVYEQYF. DNA for the CDR3: TGTGCCAGCGAGCTAGTTGTGTACGAGCAGTACTTC.

This clone was counted between two and nine times. This chain uses TRBV30 with TRBJ2-7; a weak D match, TRBD2 (5 bases). The CDR3 length is 11 residues. With 0 bases removed from V and 11 bases from J, the gap between germline ends came to 11 bases. Germline V gene lookup returns CDR1 GTSNPN and CDR2 SVGIG (reference sequence). The CDR3 loop is CAWSVLGFEYF. In DNA, the CDR3 is TGTGCCTGGAGTGTACTAGGGTTTGAGTACTTC.

The chain employs TRBV6-4 and TRBJ2-5; D is unclear. Germline-derived CDR1 and CDR2 are MRHNA and SNTAGT. V lost 3 bases, J lost 4 bases, and 9 bases lay in between. The CDR3 covers 13 residues. The CDR3 DNA reads TGTGCCAGCAGTGAATTAGGCGGAGAGACCCAGTACTTC. Protein product: CASSELGGETQYF.

The chain couples TRBV5-4 to TRBJ2-5, with 13 bases fitting TRBD2. This CDR3 has 16 residues. The ends lost 4 bases at V and 5 bases at J; junction bases unmatched: 8. Germline assignment: CDR1 SGHNT and CDR2 YYREEE (reference sequence). The CDR3 DNA follows: TGTGCCAGCAGCCCGTCACTAGCGGGAGGGCGGGAGACCCAGTACTTC. Its protein product is CASSPSLAGGRETQYF.

The gene calls are TRBV19 and TRBJ2-5; no reliable D call. Trimming pared 4 bases from V and 4 bases from J, leaving 4 bases between. The V gene's germline CDR1 is LNHDA and CDR2 SQIVND (reference sequence). The CDR3 length is 11 residues. CDR3 nucleotides: TGTGCCAGTAGTAACGGAGAGACCCAGTACTTC. Its protein is CASSNGETQYF.

This sequence joins TRBV5-1 and TRBJ1-3; D is unresolved. Germline CDR1 and CDR2: SGHRS and YFSETQ. The CDR3 runs to 12 residues. With 0 bases removed from V and 4 bases from J, the gap between germline ends came to 2 bases. The DNA for the CDR3 is TGCGCCAGCAGCTTGGACGGAAACACCATATATTTT. It is translated as CASSLDGNTIYF. The full variable domain, completed using reference TRBV5-1 and TRBJ1-3, is KAGVTQTPRYLIKTRGQQVTLSCSPISGHRSVSWYQQTPGQGLQFLFEYFSETQRNKGNFPGRFSGRQFSNSRSEMNVSTLELGDSALYLCASSLDGNTIYFGEGSWLTVV.

The rearrangement links TRBV6-6 to TRBJ2-7; a weak D match, TRBD2 (6 bases). V was pared by 5 bases and J by 2 bases, with 13 bases between. The germline gives CDR1 MNHNY, CDR2 SVGAGI (reference sequence). The CDR3 has 14 amino acids. CDR3 in DNA: TGTGCCAGCAGTCCCGCTGGGGGGACCTACGAGCAGTACTTC. Its protein product is CASSPAGGTYEQYF.

The chain links TRBV30 to TRBJ2-2; 7 bases agree with TRBD2. The CDR3 loop spans 16 amino acids. Germline lookup yields CDR1 GTSNPN and CDR2 SVGIG (reference sequence). With V trimmed by 2 bases and J by 5 bases, 11 bases remained unmatched. The CDR3 nucleotides are TGTGCCTGGAGTATCCGGGGGGATCACAGAACCGGGGAGCTGTTTTTT. As protein: CAWSIRGDHRTGELFF.

This clone was seen only once. The genes are TRBV5-1 and TRBJ2-2; D gene unclear. This CDR3 spans 13 amino acids. Per the germline V gene, CDR1 is SGHRS and CDR2 is YFSETQ. The ends were cut back, 3 bases at V and 6 bases at J, with 9 bases in the middle. The CDR3 is CASSSRDAGELFF. As DNA, the CDR3 is TGCGCCAGCAGCTCGCGTGATGCCGGGGAGCTGTTTTTT.

The rearrangement uses TRBV28 and TRBJ1-1; no firm D call. V lost 6 bases to trimming and J lost 0 bases, with 17 bases between them. Germline values: CDR1 MDHEN, CDR2 SYDVKM. There are 16 residues in the CDR3. The CDR3 region is CASSYGDRLLNTEAFF. The CDR3 bases are TGTGCCAGCAGCTATGGGGATCGTCTTTTGAACACTGAAGCTTTCTTT.

The rearrangement links TRBV30 to TRBJ1-5; D not resolved. The CDR3 spans 16 residues. From germline, CDR1 is GTSNPN and CDR2 SVGIG (reference sequence). With 0 bases removed from V and 5 bases from J, the gap between germline ends came to 17 bases. CDR3 coding DNA: TGTGCCTGGAGTGTACCTAGCTTGAGTAGATATCAGCCCCAGCATTTT. It codes for CAWSVPSLSRYQPQHF.

The chain joins TRBV10-3 to TRBJ2-7, with a weak D call TRBD1 (6 bases). Germline V lookup: CDR1 ENHRY, CDR2 SYGVKD. With 4 bases removed from V and 7 bases from J, the gap between germline ends came to 20 bases. The CDR3 has 15 residues. The CDR3 protein is CAISANGQPITEQYF. The CDR3 region has the DNA TGTGCCATCAGTGCCAACGGACAGCCCATTACGGAGCAGTACTTC.

This rearrangement joins TRBV10-1 to TRBJ1-3; D is undetermined. From germline, CDR1 is WNHNN and CDR2 SYGVQD (reference sequence). Between the trimmed V and J ends, which lost 5 bases and 2 bases, there was a span of 13 bases. The CDR3 runs 15 residues. This CDR3 reads CASSQTVNPGNTIYF. DNA for the CDR3: TGCGCCAGCAGTCAGACGGTTAATCCTGGAAACACCATATATTTT.

V gene TRBV20-1 combines with J gene TRBJ2-5; D is ambiguous. This CDR3 comprises 11 residues. Germline V gene lookup returns CDR1 DFQATT and CDR2 SNEGSKA (reference sequence). V gave up 5 bases and J gave up 5 bases, with 9 bases separating them. CDR3 sequence reads: CSAPLGETQYF. In DNA, the CDR3 is TGCAGTGCTCCGTTAGGCGAGACCCAGTACTTC.

The chain couples TRBV9 to TRBJ1-2; D may be TRBD1 (5 bases). Germline values: CDR1 SGDLS, CDR2 YYNGEE. The CDR3 has 12 residues. Trimming shortened V by 3 bases and J by 7 bases, and 10 bases separated the two germline ends. The CDR3 sequence: CASSATGGGYTF. CDR3 nucleotides: TGTGCCAGCAGCGCTACGGGGGGTGGCTACACCTTC.

V is TRBV19 and J is TRBJ2-7, with D possibly matching TRBD1 (5 bases). Looked up from germline, CDR1 is LNHDA and CDR2 is SQIVND (reference sequence). The CDR3 length is 15 residues. The germline V and J ends were trimmed by 8 bases and 0 bases, with 17 bases remaining between them. CDR3 region: CASLSAQGSSYEQYF. In DNA form, the CDR3 reads TGTGCCAGTCTCTCCGCGCAGGGATCCTCCTACGAGCAGTACTTC. Together with reference TRBV19 and TRBJ2-7, the CDR3 gives the full variable domain: DGGITQSPKYLFRKEGQNVTLSCEQNLNHDAMYWYRQDPGQGLRLIYYSQIVNDFQKGDIAEGYSVSREKKESFPLTVTSAQKNPTAFYLCASLSAQGSSYEQYFGPGTRLTVT.